The 21 T cell receptor beta chains given below trace back to one sample, sequenced in a study of T cell changes during pregnancy in multiple sclerosis. Only in-frame clones appear in the TCRdb table, and some are missing; sequencing was by immunoSEQ multiplex PCR. The sample records tens of thousands of clones, 70% to 90% being singletons. Source: CD8+ T cells from peripheral blood mononuclear cells, taken before pregnancy. The origin of the receptors is a female donor with multiple sclerosis, enrolled in a pregnancy study.

V is TRBV11-2 and J is TRBJ1-2, with D hard to call. The CDR3 is made up of 14 amino acids. CDR1 is SGHAT, CDR2 FQNNGV, per germline. The germline V and J ends were trimmed by 5 bases and 5 bases, with 15 bases remaining between them. The CDR3 is CASSHNEVLYGYTF. CDR3 DNA sequence: TGTGCCAGCAGCCACAACGAGGTTCTGTATGGCTACACCTTC.

This clone was counted once. V and J are TRBV4-1 and TRBJ1-5; maybe TRBD1 (5 bases). CDR1 and CDR2 from the germline V gene are MGHRA and YSYEKL. The CDR3 is 14 amino acids. V lost 4 bases to trimming and J lost 6 bases, with 13 bases between them. CDR3 nucleotides: TGCGCCAGCAGCCTCTCACAGGTTGGTCAGCCCCAGCATTTT. Protein sequence: CASSLSQVGQPQHF.

The chain uses TRBV5-6 and TRBJ2-1, with a weak D call TRBD2 (5 bases). Germline values: CDR1 SGHDT, CDR2 YYEEEE. The CDR3 extends over 12 amino acids. V gave up 4 bases and J gave up 8 bases, with 10 bases separating them. The CDR3 DNA follows: TGTGCCAGCAGCATGAGAGGGTATGAGCAGTTCTTC. It encodes CASSMRGYEQFF.

This clone was seen just once. The CDR3 protein is CASSEGGGGTDTQYF. The CDR3 DNA reads TGTGCCAGCAGTGAGGGCGGGGGGGGCACAGATACGCAGTATTTT. V gene TRBV2 combines with J gene TRBJ2-3; 9 nucleotides line up with TRBD2. The germline V gene has CDR1 SNHLY and CDR2 FYNNEI. The V and J ends lost 3 bases and 1 base, in that order; junction bases with no gene match: 2. The CDR3 loop spans 15 amino acids.

V is TRBV19 and J is TRBJ1-5, with D perhaps TRBD1 (5 bases). CDR1 is LNHDA, CDR2 SQIVND, per germline (reference sequence). The germline V and J ends were trimmed by 3 bases and 4 bases, with 13 bases remaining between them. The CDR3 covers 15 residues. The CDR3 spells CASSIQGSLNQPQHF. The CDR3 nucleotides are TGTGCCAGTAGTATCCAGGGAAGTTTGAATCAGCCCCAGCATTTT. Based on the CDR3 plus reference TRBV19 and TRBJ1-5, the full variable domain is DGGITQSPKYLFRKEGQNVTLSCEQNLNHDAMYWYRQDPGQGLRLIYYSQIVNDFQKGDIAEGYSVSREKKESFPLTVTSAQKNPTAFYLCASSIQGSLNQPQHFGDGTRLSIL.

This chain links TRBV6-1 with TRBJ2-1; 16 bases agree with TRBD2. CDR1 MNHNS and CDR2 SASEGT come from the germline V gene. This CDR3 region has 15 residues. V lost 7 bases to trimming and J lost 8 bases; unmatched junction nucleotides: 5. The CDR3 DNA sequence: TGTGCCAGCACCGGGACTAGCGGGGGGGGGCATGAGCAGTTCTTC. It is translated as CASTGTSGGGHEQFF.

This rearrangement joins TRBV15 to TRBJ2-7; 7 positions agree with TRBD1. V lost 8 bases, J lost 5 bases, and 12 bases stayed unmatched. This CDR3 comprises 14 residues. Germline CDR1 and CDR2: LNHNV and YYDKDF (reference sequence). The CDR3, as DNA: TGTGCCACCCGGGAAAGGGGGCAAAGTGACGAGCAGTACTTC. Translation gives CATRERGQSDEQYF. Using reference TRBV15 and TRBJ2-7 for the parts outside the CDR3, the full variable domain is DAMVIQNPRYQVTQFGKPVTLSCSQTLNHNVMYWYQQKSSQAPKLLFHYYDKDFNNEADTPDNFQSRRPNTSFCFLDIRSPGLGDTAMYLCATRERGQSDEQYFGPGTRLTVT.

This chain links TRBV19 with TRBJ2-1, with a tentative D call TRBD1 (5 bases). The length of the CDR3 is 15 residues. V lost 2 bases and J lost 0, with 8 bases in between. Germline V gene sequence: CDR1 LNHDA, CDR2 SQIVND (reference sequence). The CDR3 protein is CASSIQGSSYNEQFF. In nucleotides, the CDR3 is TGTGCCAGTAGTATACAGGGTAGCTCCTACAATGAGCAGTTCTTC.

This clone has only a few counts. The CDR3 DNA follows: TGTGCCAGCAGCCATGAGACAGCTAGGAACTATGGCTACACCTTC. The encoded protein is CASSHETARNYGYTF. The chain links TRBV6-6 to TRBJ1-2, with D perhaps matching TRBD1 (5 bases). This CDR3 is built from 15 residues. V was trimmed by 6 bases and J by 2 bases, leaving 16 bases between them. The germline V gene encodes CDR1 MNHNY and CDR2 SVGAGI (reference sequence).

CDR3 sequence: CASSLSTGYEQYF. The CDR3 region has the DNA TGCGCCAGCAGCTTGAGCACAGGCTACGAGCAGTACTTC. The rearrangement joins TRBV5-1 to TRBJ2-7; maybe TRBD1 (5 bases). The CDR3 contains 13 residues. Between the trimmed V and J ends, which lost 1 base and 3 bases, there was a span of 8 bases. Germline V gives CDR1 SGHRS, CDR2 YFSETQ.

The CDR3 sequence: CASSFGGQETQYF. CDR3 bases: TGTGCCAGCAGCTTCGGCGGGCAAGAGACCCAGTACTTC. The chain combines TRBV5-6 with TRBJ2-5; maybe TRBD2 (5 bases). Germline loops: CDR1 SGHDT, CDR2 YYEEEE. V shed 2 bases and J shed 2 bases, with 7 bases lying between them. This CDR3 spans 13 amino acids. Together with reference TRBV5-6 and TRBJ2-5, the CDR3 gives the full variable domain: DAGVTQSPTHLIKTRGQQVTLRCSPKSGHDTVSWYQQALGQGPQFIFQYYEEEERQRGNFPDRFSGHQFPNYSSELNVNALLLGDSALYLCASSFGGQETQYFGPGTRLLVL.

The chain uses TRBV6-5 and TRBJ1-2; D unresolved. V lost 6 bases, J lost 3 bases, and 8 bases lay in between. This CDR3 comprises 12 residues. Germline CDR1 reads MNHEY; CDR2 reads SVGAGI. CDR3 DNA: TGTGCCAGCAGGGGGAGCGACTATGGCTACACCTTC. Protein sequence: CASRGSDYGYTF.

This clone came up once. The rearrangement joins TRBV5-6 to TRBJ1-4; D remains unclear. The CDR3 has 14 amino acids. Per the germline V gene, CDR1 is SGHDT and CDR2 is YYEEEE. V was shortened by 0 bases and J by 3 bases, with 6 bases between the two germline ends. The CDR3 here is CASSLGHPNEKLFF. As DNA, the CDR3 is TGTGCCAGCAGCTTGGGACACCCTAATGAAAAACTGTTTTTT.

V gene TRBV6-4 combines with J gene TRBJ2-1, with 7 bases aligning to TRBD2. Trimming took 0 bases from V and 5 from J; bases not matched to a gene: 19. This CDR3 is built from 20 residues. Germline assignment: CDR1 MRHNA and CDR2 SNTAGT. CDR3 sequence: CASSDSNWGTGGPLHNEQFF. Here the CDR3 DNA reads TGTGCCAGCAGTGACTCGAATTGGGGGACGGGGGGTCCCCTACACAATGAGCAGTTCTTC.

The gene calls are TRBV6-1 and TRBJ2-7; 10 nucleotides match TRBD1. Germline-derived CDR1 and CDR2 are MNHNS and SASEGT. With 2 bases clipped from V and 7 bases from J, the junction kept 8 bases outside the gene matches. This CDR3 is built from 15 residues. The CDR3 DNA reads as TGTGCCAGCAGTGAAACCCGACAGGGGGCGCGGGAGCAGTACTTC. This codes for CASSETRQGAREQYF.

The J gene is TRBJ1-1, the V gene TRBV6-6, with D possibly TRBD1 on 5 matching bases. Trimming removed 0 bases from V and 5 bases from J, with 7 bases in between. Germline V CDR1 and CDR2: MNHNY, SVGAGI (reference sequence). The CDR3 runs to 13 residues. This chain's CDR3 is CASSYSKGTEAFF. The CDR3 nucleotides read TGTGCCAGCAGTTACTCTAAGGGGACTGAAGCTTTCTTT.

V usage is TRBV19 and J usage is TRBJ2-7; possibly TRBD1 for D (6 bases). Trimming cost V 3 bases and J 5 bases, with 14 bases left between them. The germline gives CDR1 LNHDA, CDR2 SQIVND (reference sequence). The CDR3 consists of 14 residues. CDR3 residues: CASSIGDNLHEQYF. In nucleotides, the CDR3 is TGTGCCAGTAGTATTGGGGACAACCTCCACGAGCAGTACTTC.

The chain links TRBV6-4 to TRBJ2-3; 9 bases agree with TRBD2. Germline V gene lookup returns CDR1 MRHNA and CDR2 SNTAGT. The CDR3 has 14 amino acids. The trim removed 6 bases at V and 2 bases at J, leaving 3 bases unmatched. For the CDR3, the DNA is TGTGCCAGCAGCCCTAGCGGGGCCACAGATACGCAGTATTTT. Its protein is CASSPSGATDTQYF.

The chain has TRBV5-1 and TRBJ2-1; D is ambiguous. CDR1 and CDR2 (germline): SGHRS, YFSETQ. CDR3 length equals 13 residues. V dropped 5 bases and J dropped 0 bases, with 6 bases sitting between them. The CDR3 reads CASSTSSYNEQFF. As DNA, the CDR3 is TGCGCCAGCAGTACGAGCTCCTACAATGAGCAGTTCTTC.

V and J are TRBV9 and TRBJ2-5; 9 bases agree with TRBD2. This CDR3 contains 15 residues. J lost 4 bases, V lost 0 bases, and 4 bases had no gene match. Germline V CDR1 and CDR2: SGDLS, YYNGEE. The CDR3 DNA follows: TGTGCCAGCAGCGTAGGACGAGCGGGGGGAGAGACCCAGTACTTC. Protein product: CASSVGRAGGETQYF.

This chain uses TRBV25-1 with TRBJ1-2; 7 bases line up with TRBD1. Per germline, CDR1 MGHDK and CDR2 SYGVNS. This CDR3 is 13 amino acids long. V was clipped by 4 bases and J by 4 bases; unmatched bases: 3. The CDR3 here is CASSVQGTYGYTF. CDR3 coding DNA: TGTGCCAGCAGTGTACAGGGGACCTATGGCTACACCTTC.